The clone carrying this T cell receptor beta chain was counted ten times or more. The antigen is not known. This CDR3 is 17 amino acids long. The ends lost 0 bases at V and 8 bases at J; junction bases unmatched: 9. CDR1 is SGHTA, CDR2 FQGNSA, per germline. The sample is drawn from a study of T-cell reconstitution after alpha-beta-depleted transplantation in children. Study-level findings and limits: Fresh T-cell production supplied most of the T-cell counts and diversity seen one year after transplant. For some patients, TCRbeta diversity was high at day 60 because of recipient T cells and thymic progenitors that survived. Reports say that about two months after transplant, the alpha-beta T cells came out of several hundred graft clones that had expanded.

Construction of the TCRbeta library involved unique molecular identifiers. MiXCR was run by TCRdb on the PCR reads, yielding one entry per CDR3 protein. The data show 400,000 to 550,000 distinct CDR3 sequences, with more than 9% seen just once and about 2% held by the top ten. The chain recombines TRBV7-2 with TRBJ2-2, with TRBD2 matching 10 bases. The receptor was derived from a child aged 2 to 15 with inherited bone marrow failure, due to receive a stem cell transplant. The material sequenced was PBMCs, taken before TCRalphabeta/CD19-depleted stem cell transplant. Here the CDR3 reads CASSLASGRSRRGELFF. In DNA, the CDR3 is TGTGCCAGCAGCTTAGCTAGCGGGAGGTCAAGACGGGGGGAGCTGTTTTTT.